This T cell receptor beta chain was identified during a study of blood T cell repertoires in COVID-19. For the study at large: The study drew acute and convalescent COVID-19 samples from the United States, Italy and Spain. PBMCs, B-cell-depleted T cells, or T cells provided the cDNA or gDNA that made up the material.

Measured with immunoSEQ multiplex PCR; TCRdb has only the in-frame clones, and not every one. The data hold a few hundred thousand clones, with 80% to 90% observed a single time. CDR3 length: 15 residues. The chain combines TRBV21-1 with TRBJ1-1. TRBV21-1 corresponds to a pseudogene. The sequencing sample was made of PBMCs or T cells enriched from blood (not recorded which). This receptor was identified in a woman in her fifties or sixties who had been exposed to COVID-19. CDR3 residues: CASSKGSGNNTEAFF. The CDR3 DNA follows: TGTGCCAGCAGCAAAGGGTCGGGGAATAACACTGAAGCTTTCTTT.